This T cell receptor (beta chain) derives from a study of T cells in Graves' hyperthyroidism and ophthalmopathy. This clonotype was seen only a few times. Researchers took RNA transcripts and amplified the TCR beta CDR3 regions from them. A set of HTBI primers served as the primers for a first-round RT-PCR of the TCR CDR3. In TCRdb, the multiplex PCR reads were re-called with MiXCR into one record per CDR3 protein. The table records hundreds of thousands of distinct CDR3 sequences, roughly 14% of them present only once. Each diagnosis was grounded in clinical symptoms, serum thyroxine and TRAb, thyroid ultrasound, and orbital computed tomography. This sample holds PBMCs from about 9.3 ml fresh peripheral blood. The V gene's germline CDR1 is MNHNS and CDR2 SASEGT. This CDR3 is 14 amino acids long. With V trimmed by 6 bases and J by 8 bases, 6 bases remained unmatched.

The chain has TRBV6-1 and TRBJ2-1; 11 bases fit TRBD2. The specimen was blood. The source of this sequence is a woman aged 25 to 39 with Graves' hyperthyroidism that later progressed to Graves' ophthalmopathy. This CDR3 is CASSQTSGSDEQFF. Here the CDR3 DNA reads TGTGCCAGCAGCCAAACTAGCGGGAGCGATGAGCAGTTCTTC.